This T cell receptor beta chain is from a study of blood T cell repertoires in COVID-19. Overall study context: Acute and convalescent COVID-19 specimens originated in the United States, Italy and Spain. Sources were T cells, B-cell-depleted T cells, or PBMCs; the material itself was cDNA or gDNA.

In the original workflow: From reference gene primer amplification, estimates of nucleated cell counts were derived. Sequencing was performed with immunoSEQ multiplex PCR; in TCRdb, only in-frame clones are kept and a portion is missing. V and J calls and clone size follow that table, whereas D and trimming were derived from the DNA. The sample carries some 300,000 clones, about 87% recorded once. With 2 bases clipped from V and 5 bases from J, the junction kept 0 bases outside the gene matches. CDR1 is MNHEY, CDR2 SVGAGI, per germline. CDR3 length: 14 residues. This chain joins TRBV6-5 and TRBJ1-6, with 7 bases matching TRBD1. The sequence derives from a woman in her 30s who had recovered from COVID-19. Sequencing used peripheral blood. The CDR3 loop reads CASSYGTDNSPLHF. CDR3 nucleotides: TGTGCCAGCAGTTACGGGACAGATAATTCACCCCTCCACTTT.